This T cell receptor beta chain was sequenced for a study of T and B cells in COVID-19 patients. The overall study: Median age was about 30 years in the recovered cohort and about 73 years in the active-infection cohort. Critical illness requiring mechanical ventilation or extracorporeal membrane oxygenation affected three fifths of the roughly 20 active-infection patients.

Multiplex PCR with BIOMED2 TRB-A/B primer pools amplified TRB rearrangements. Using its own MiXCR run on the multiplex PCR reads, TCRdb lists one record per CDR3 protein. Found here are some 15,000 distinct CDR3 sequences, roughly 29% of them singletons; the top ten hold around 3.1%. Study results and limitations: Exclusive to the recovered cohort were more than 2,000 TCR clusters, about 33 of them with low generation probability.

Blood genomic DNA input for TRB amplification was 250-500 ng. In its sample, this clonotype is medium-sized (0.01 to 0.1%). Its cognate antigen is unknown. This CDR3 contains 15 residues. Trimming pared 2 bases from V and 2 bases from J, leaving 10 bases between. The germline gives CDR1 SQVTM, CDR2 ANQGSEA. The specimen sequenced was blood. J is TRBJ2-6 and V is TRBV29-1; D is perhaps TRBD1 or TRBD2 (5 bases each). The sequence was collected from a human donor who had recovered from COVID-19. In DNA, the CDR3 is TGCAGCGTTGAATCAGGGACCGCTGGGGCCAACGTCCTGACTTTC. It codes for CSVESGTAGANVLTF. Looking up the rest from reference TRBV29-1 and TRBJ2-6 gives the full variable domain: SAVISQKPSRDICQRGTSLTIQCQVDSQVTMMFWYRQQPGQSLTLIATANQGSEATYESGFVIDKFPISRPNLTFSTLTVSNMSPEDSSIYLCSVESGTAGANVLTFGAGSRLTVL.